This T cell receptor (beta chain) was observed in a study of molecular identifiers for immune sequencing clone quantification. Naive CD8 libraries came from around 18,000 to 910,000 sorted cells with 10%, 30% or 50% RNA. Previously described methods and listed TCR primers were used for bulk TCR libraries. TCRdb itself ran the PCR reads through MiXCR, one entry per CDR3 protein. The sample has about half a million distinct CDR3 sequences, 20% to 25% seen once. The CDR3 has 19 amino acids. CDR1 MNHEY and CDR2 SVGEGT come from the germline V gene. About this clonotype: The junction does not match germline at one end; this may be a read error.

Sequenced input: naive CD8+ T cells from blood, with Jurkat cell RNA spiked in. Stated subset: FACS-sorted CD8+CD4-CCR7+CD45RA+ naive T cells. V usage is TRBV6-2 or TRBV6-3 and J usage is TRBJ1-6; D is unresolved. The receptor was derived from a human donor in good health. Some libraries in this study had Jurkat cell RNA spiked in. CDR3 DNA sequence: TGTGCCAGCAGTTATTTCGCGGAATGGATGAGCTCCTATAATTCACCCCTCCGCTTT. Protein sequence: CASSYFAEWMSSYNSPLRF.